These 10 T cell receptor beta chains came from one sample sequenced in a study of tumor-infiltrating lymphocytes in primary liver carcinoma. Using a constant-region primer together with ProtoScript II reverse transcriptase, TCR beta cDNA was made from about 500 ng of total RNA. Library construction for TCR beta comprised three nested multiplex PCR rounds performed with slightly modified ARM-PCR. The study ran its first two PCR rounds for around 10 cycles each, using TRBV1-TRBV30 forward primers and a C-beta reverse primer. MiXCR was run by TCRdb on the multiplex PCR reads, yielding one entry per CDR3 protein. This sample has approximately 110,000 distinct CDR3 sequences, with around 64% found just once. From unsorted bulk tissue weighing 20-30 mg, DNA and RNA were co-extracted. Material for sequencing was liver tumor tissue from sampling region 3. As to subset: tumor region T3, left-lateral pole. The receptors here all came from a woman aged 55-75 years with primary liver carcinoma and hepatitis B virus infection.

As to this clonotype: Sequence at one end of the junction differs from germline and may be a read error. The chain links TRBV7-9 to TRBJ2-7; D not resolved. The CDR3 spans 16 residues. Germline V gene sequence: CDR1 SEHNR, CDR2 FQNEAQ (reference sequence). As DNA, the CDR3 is TGTGTCAGCAGCTTAGTGGGTCAAGCTAAAGACTACGAGCAGTACTTC. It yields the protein CVSSLVGQAKDYEQYF.

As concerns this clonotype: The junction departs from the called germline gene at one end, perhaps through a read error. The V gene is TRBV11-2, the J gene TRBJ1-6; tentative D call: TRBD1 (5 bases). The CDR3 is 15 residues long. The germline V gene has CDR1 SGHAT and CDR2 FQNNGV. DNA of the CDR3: TGTGCCAGCAGCTTCGAATGGGGGGGTAATTCACCCATCCACTTT. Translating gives CASSFEWGGNSPIHF.

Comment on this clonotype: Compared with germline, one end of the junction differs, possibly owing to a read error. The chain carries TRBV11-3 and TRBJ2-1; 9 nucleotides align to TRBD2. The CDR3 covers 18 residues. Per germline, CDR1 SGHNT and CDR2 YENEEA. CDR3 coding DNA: TGTGCCAGCAGCTTTGGTCAAGGCGGGAGGGCCGGCTACAGTGAGCAGTCCTTC. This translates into CASSFGQGGRAGYSEQSF.

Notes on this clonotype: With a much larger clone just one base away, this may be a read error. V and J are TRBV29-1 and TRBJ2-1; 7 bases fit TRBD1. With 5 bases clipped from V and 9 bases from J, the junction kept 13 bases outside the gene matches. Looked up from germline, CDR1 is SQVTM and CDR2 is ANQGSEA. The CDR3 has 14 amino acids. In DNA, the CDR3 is TGCAGCGTTAGGGAAGGGGGCTATTCAGGTGAGCAGTTCTTC. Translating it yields CSVREGGYSGEQFF.

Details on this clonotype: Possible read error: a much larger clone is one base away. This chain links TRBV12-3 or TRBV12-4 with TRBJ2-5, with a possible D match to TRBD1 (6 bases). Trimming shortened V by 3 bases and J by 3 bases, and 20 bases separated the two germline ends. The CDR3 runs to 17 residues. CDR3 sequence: CASSLFGQGISKETQYF. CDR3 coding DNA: TGTGCCAGCAGTTTGTTTGGCCAGGGGATATCCAAAGAGACCCAGTACTTC.

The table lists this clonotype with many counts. The chain's CDR3 is CASSRTGRGYNEQFF. In nucleotides, the CDR3 is TGTGCCAGCAGTAGAACAGGGAGGGGGTACAATGAGCAGTTCTTC. V gene TRBV28 combines with J gene TRBJ2-1; a weak D match, TRBD2 (7 bases). The ends were cut back, 5 bases at V and 4 bases at J, with 15 bases in the middle. Germline V lookup: CDR1 MDHEN, CDR2 SYDVKM. This CDR3 comprises 15 residues.

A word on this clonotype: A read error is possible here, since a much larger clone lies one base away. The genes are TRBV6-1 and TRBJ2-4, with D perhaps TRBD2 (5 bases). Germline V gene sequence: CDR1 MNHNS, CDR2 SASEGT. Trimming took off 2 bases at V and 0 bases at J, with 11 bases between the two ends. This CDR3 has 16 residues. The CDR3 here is CASSEPAAIAKNIQYF. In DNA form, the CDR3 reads TGTGCCAGCAGTGAACCAGCGGCTATAGCCAAAAACATTCAGTACTTC.

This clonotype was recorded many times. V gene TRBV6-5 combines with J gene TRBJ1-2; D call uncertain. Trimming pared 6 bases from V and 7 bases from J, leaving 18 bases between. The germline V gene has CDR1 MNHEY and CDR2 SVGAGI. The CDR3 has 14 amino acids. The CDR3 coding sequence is TGTGCCAGCAGCGACGAGGCCCCGGGTGGTGGCTACACCTTC. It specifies CASSDEAPGGGYTF.

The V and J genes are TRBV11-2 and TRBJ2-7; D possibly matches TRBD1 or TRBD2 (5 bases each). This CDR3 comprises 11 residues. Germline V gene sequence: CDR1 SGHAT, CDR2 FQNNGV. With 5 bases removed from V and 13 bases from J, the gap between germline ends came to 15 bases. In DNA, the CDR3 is TGTGCCAGCAGCCAAGGGGAGTGGCAATACTTC. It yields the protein CASSQGEWQYF.

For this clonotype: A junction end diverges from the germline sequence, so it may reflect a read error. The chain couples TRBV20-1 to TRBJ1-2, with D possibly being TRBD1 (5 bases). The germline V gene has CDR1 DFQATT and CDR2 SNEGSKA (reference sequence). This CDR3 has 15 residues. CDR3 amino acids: CSSRTSGTANYGYTF. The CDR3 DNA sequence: TGCAGTTCTAGAACATCCGGGACGGCTAACTATGGCTACACCTTC.